This T cell receptor (beta chain) was recovered during a study of identical twins (dated by TCRdb to the mid-2010s). For the study in its entirety: TCR alpha and beta repertoires from monozygotic twins, unrelated adults of various ages and cord blood were deep-sequenced to test whether fetal clonotypes persist. To rule out contamination, replicate twin experiments were performed at different times with different library preparation protocols.

Every donor in the study was a healthy Caucasian. Three pairs of female monozygotic twins, all aged roughly 18 to 29 years, were included in the twin cohort. Peripheral blood mononuclear cells were the source from which RNA for the TCR libraries was isolated. Note on this clonotype: The target of this receptor is not known. No clone much larger than this one lies a single base away; base qualities are absent.

Libraries were prepared through 5' RACE. The instrument was an Illumina HiSeq 2000. A universal primer binding site was introduced by template switching, and a unique molecular identifier was present in the final cDNA, enabling accurate counting of TCR cDNA molecules. Specific primers in the conserved constant-segment region were used to synthesize first-strand cDNA for the TCR alpha and beta chains. To control for contamination, each cDNA library was double barcoded with a SMART-Mk sample barcode plus Illumina barcodes. TruSeq adapter sequences and Illumina sample barcodes were added in two successive PCR steps. The Illumina HiSeq platform was used with custom primers to sequence TCR alpha and beta cDNA libraries. The paper's data handling went like this. Unique molecular identifiers were extracted from raw reads with MiGEC, and CDR3 positions were determined with MiXCR. Recombination models were inferred per individual with the repgenHMM and IGoR tools using an EM algorithm. Shared clonotype analysis was performed with the tcR package in R, normalizing sharing by the product of cloneset sizes. To study raw recombination free of thymic and clonal selection effects, out-of-frame nonproductive sequences were analyzed. TCRdb reprocessing: public reads trimmed at Q25 with fastp, clones called with MiXCR, in-frame beta chains kept. One record per CDR3 amino acid sequence lists the most common genes and DNA. The V and J calls here are based on TCRdb, not the publication. For this sample there are 690,000 or so distinct CDR3 sequences; roughly 8% appear just once. The ten largest clones add up to roughly 0.9% of the sample.

General conclusions and limits of the study: The excess sharing between twins in beta out-of-frame sequences was weaker because fewer shared sequences reduced the signal-to-noise ratio. Because the same donors could not be followed over many years, the conclusions relied on cross-sectional statistical analysis. Invariant T cells such as MAIT and iNKT could partly confound zero-insertion analyses, though diverse VJ usage argued against this for most clonotypes. Compared with coincidental sharing between unrelated individuals, out-of-frame TCR alpha sequences shared between twins showed an excess of sequences with low generation probability. Recombination models systematically underestimated out-of-frame TCR alpha sharing in monozygotic twins but agreed with sharing between unrelated individuals. Fewer insertions were carried by abundant cord blood beta clonotypes; a weaker similar trend was observed in young adult naive repertoires, while no such trend was observed in memory repertoires.

These data were also reused for a study on yellow fever vaccine responses in identical twins. The other study reports the following: The T cell response to vaccination in identical twins was reported by the authors to appear partly convergent and partly personalized. In identical twins, the study followed T cell clones that responded to the vaccine with precision.

The material sequenced was PBMCs. This sequence originates from a woman aged 18 to 35 in good health.

The sequenced DNA is TGCAGCGTTCAGGGGGCTGAGAACACTGAAGCTTTCTTT. Its amino acids are CSVQGAENTEAFF. The chain is assembled from TRBV29-1 and TRBJ1-1; 8 central bases correspond to TRBD1. V trim: 5 bases; J trim: 1 base; unmatched bases: 3. Based on the germline V gene, the CDR1 and CDR2 sequences are SQVTM and ANQGSEA. The CDR3, cysteine through phenylalanine, is 13 amino acids long. CDR3 DNA is the only sequence kept; it has 39 bases, read in frame from the first base.